This T cell receptor (beta chain) appears in the sequencing data of a study of cytomegalovirus exposure and HLA in healthy donors. PCR was performed using 60 Vbeta and 13 Jbeta primers. Method: immunoSEQ multiplex PCR; TCRdb's copy keeps in-frame clones and lacks some. Of roughly 180,000 clones in the sample, 77% were seen once. The CDR3 consists of 13 residues. V lost 7 bases to trimming and J lost 8 bases, with 17 bases between them. In germline, CDR1 is MNHNY, CDR2 SVGAGI (reference sequence). This TCR derives from a woman aged 60 to 75 in good health and CMV-seropositive. This chain links TRBV6-6 with TRBJ1-2; no clear D. The sample consisted of PBMCs. The DNA of the CDR3 is TGTGCCAGCAACTTCCCGGGTCTGGCCGGCTACACCTTC. As protein: CASNFPGLAGYTF.